The subject of this entry is one T cell receptor beta chain. This clone's antigen is unknown. The sample holds no much larger clone one base away, and base qualities are not on file. The sample originates from a study of blood T cell repertoires in COVID-19 (dated by TCRdb to about 2020). Context from the whole study: Samples covering the acute and convalescent phases of COVID-19 were provided by collaborators in the United States, Italy and Spain. The material from the prospective study consisted of cDNA or gDNA derived from T cells, B-cell-depleted T cells, or PBMCs. The dataset comprised deeply sampled blood TCRbeta repertoires from subjects exposed to, actively infected with, or recovered from COVID-19. The repertoires were released in a freely available public database meant as a resource for research on the immune response to SARS-CoV-2. The samples were drawn from the first 160 participants of the ongoing ImmuneRACE study and from over 950 subjects provided by 6 global collaborators. The sample metadata nearly always contained a de-identified subject ID, COVID-19 status, age in years and sex. HLA class I and class II types, where available, came from metadata supplied by the sample provider rather than from assay-based typing. Study-wide conclusions, independent of this receptor: How much clinical and demographic metadata was included differed by source and by participant, and the metadata was provided uncurated.

Participants in the prospective study were aged roughly 18 to 89 years, lived in some 24 United States geographic areas, and enrolled through a virtual design. Cohort assignment in the prospective study relied on participant-reported clinical history from a screening survey and a study questionnaire. Exposed participants had been in contact, within 2 weeks of entering the study, with a person who had a PCR-confirmed or clinician-diagnosed case of COVID-19. In the prospective study, mobile phlebotomists collected whole blood, serum and a nasopharyngeal or oropharyngeal swab from each participant. Participants in the prospective study had the option to provide additional blood draws and questionnaires over a roughly two-month period. Blood samples from the prospective study were shipped frozen or at room temperature prior to DNA extraction. TCRbeta CDR3 regions were amplified from genomic DNA by means of the immunoSEQ Assay, a bias-controlled multiplex PCR. The study's own analysis went as follows. Nucleated cell counts per sample were estimated from amplification of reference gene primers within the assay. Sequence reads were collapsed and filtered to measure the absolute abundance of every unique TCRbeta CDR3 rearrangement. For each sample, productive Simpson clonality was calculated as the square root of Simpson's diversity index across productive rearrangements. Entries here come from immuneACCESS through TCRdb and include only in-frame sequences with V and J called. Some clones fail to appear in such tables; in the studies checked, an unresolved V gene covers under half of the shortfall, and the cause of the remainder is unknown. V, J and clone size were drawn from that table, and D and trimming were deduced from the DNA. Present in this sample are around 190,000 clones, 84% of which were seen just once. The ten largest clonotypes hold approximately 3% of the sample.

The specimen sequenced was PBMCs or T cells enriched from blood (not recorded which). This sequence was found in a woman aged 25 to 45 who had been exposed to COVID-19.

The DNA sequence reads TGTGCCAGCAGCCAAGCGGGTTATAATTCACCCCTCCACTTT. Its protein is CASSQAGYNSPLHF. The chain joins TRBV3-1 (or the pseudogene TRBV3-2) to TRBJ1-6; a confident D gene designation cannot be given. Its CDR3 holds 14 amino acids, cysteine through phenylalanine. The CDR3 DNA has 42 bases and is translated from base 1. Relative to germline, V is 1 base shorter and J is 4 bases shorter, with 5 bases between their ends. From the germline V gene (reference sequence), CDR1 is LGHDT and CDR2 is YNNKEL.